This TCR beta chain appears in the sequencing data of a study of T-cell reconstitution after alpha-beta-depleted transplantation in children. Regarding the study as a whole: In patients about two months after transplant, alpha-beta T cells reportedly arose from several hundred expanded graft clones. Recipient T cells and thymic progenitors that survived gave rise to the high TCRbeta diversity observed at day 60 in some patients. Once a year had passed after transplant, T-cell counts and diversity came mostly from newly produced T cells.

The authors prepared the TCRbeta library with unique molecular identifiers. TCRdb re-called the PCR reads through MiXCR, storing one row per CDR3 protein. The sample gives 200,000 to 300,000 distinct CDR3 sequences, roughly 24% of which show up once; over 2.5% is in the top ten. With respect to this clonotype: Its antigen remains unidentified.

CDR1 is MDHEN and CDR2 is SYDVKM in the germline V gene. The V gene end was trimmed by 6 bases and the J gene end by 3 bases; junction bases not matched to a gene: 15. This CDR3 spans 17 amino acids. The sample consisted of PBMCs, taken before TCRalphabeta/CD19-depleted stem cell transplant. The clonotype was recovered from a girl aged 2 to 10 with Fanconi anemia, due to receive a stem cell transplant. The chain couples TRBV28 to TRBJ1-2, with 8 bases fitting TRBD1. CDR3 nucleotide sequence: TGTGCCAGCAGCCCCGCGGACAGGGACGGGGGCTACTATGGCTACACCTTC. Translating it yields CASSPADRDGGYYGYTF.